A selection of T cell receptor beta chains follows, all from one sample in a study of STAT3 mutations in large granular lymphocyte leukemia. The method was immunoSEQ multiplex PCR; TCRdb's version includes in-frame clones alone and lacks a portion of them. The repertoire holds roughly 13,000 clones, with about 88% as singletons. Sequenced: PBMCs. The receptors here all came from a human donor with T large granular lymphocyte leukemia. Some clones in this sample may be carry-over from other donors' samples. CDR3s include the opening cysteine and the closing phenylalanine or tryptophan. Fields, in order: clone size, J gene, D gene, V gene, CDR3 length, CDR3 DNA, CDR3 protein. D genes are given only for firm matches. Only some rows state a clone size, as once, few, many or a class for expanded clones.

NA TRBJ2-3 TRBD2 TRBV4-1 15 TGCGCCAGCAGCCAAGAAGGCCGGGGGGCAGATACGCAGTATTTT CASSQEGRGADTQYF
NA TRBJ1-2 TRBD1 TRBV30 13 TGTGCCTGGAGTGTCAGGGGGTTCTATGGCTACACCTTC CAWSVRGFYGYTF
NA TRBJ2-3 TRBD1 TRBV5-6 15 TGTGCCAGCAGCTTGGATGTGGGGACAGAGCATACGCAGTATTTT CASSLDVGTEHTQYF
NA TRBJ1-2 NA TRBV18 15 TGTGCCAGCTCTCCCGACAGACTCTCTAACTATGGCTACACCTTC CASSPDRLSNYGYTF
once TRBJ2-5 TRBD1 TRBV6-5 14 TGTGCCAGCAGTACACGACAGGGGCGAGGGACCCAGTACTTC CASSTRQGRGTQYF
NA TRBJ1-1 NA TRBV7-7 12 TGTGCCAGCAGCCCTCTAGGGACTGAAGCTTTCTTT CASSPLGTEAFF
NA TRBJ2-5 NA TRBV6-6 13 TGTGCCAGCAGTTACTCCACCAAAGAGACCCAGTACTTC CASSYSTKETQYF
NA TRBJ2-1 NA TRBV4-3 15 TGCGCCAGCAGCCAAGAGGAGGGAGGCCTCAATGAGCAGTTCTTC CASSQEEGGLNEQFF
NA TRBJ2-5 TRBD2 TRBV19 16 TGTGCCAGTAGTGGACTAGCGGGAGGCCCCCGTGAAACCCAGTACTTC CASSGLAGGPRETQYF
NA TRBJ1-5 NA TRBV28 13 TGTGCCAGCAGTTTAAGGGGATATCAGCCCCAGCATTTT CASSLRGYQPQHF
once TRBJ2-3 NA TRBV11-3 14 TGTGCCAGCAGCTCGATAATGGTTCCGGATACGCAGTATTTT CASSSIMVPDTQYF
NA TRBJ2-4 NA TRBV29-1 14 TGCAGCGTCCGGACAGATATAGCCAAAAACATTCAGTACTTC CSVRTDIAKNIQYF
NA TRBJ1-6 NA TRBV10-3 16 TGTGCCATCAGTGTTACAGGGCCCCCGAATAATTCACCCCTCCACTTT CAISVTGPPNNSPLHF
NA TRBJ1-5 TRBD1 TRBV27 16 TGTGCCAGCACCCTTTTCGGGGGGGACAGGCGACAGCCCCAGCATTTT CASTLFGGDRRQPQHF
few TRBJ2-7 NA TRBV4-3 14 TGCGCCAGCAGCCAAGAATGGGCTAGCGACGAGCAGTACTTC CASSQEWASDEQYF
NA TRBJ2-2 TRBD1 TRBV7-2 13 TGTGCCAGCAGCCTGACAGGGGCCGGGGAGCTGTTTTTT CASSLTGAGELFF
NA TRBJ2-5 NA TRBV6-5 11 TGTGCCAGCAGTTACTTGACCTTTGAGTACTTC CASSYLTFEYF
NA TRBJ1-4 TRBD1 TRBV18 15 TGTGCCAGCTCGGCGACAGGGGGTAATAATGAAAAACTGTTTTTT CASSATGGNNEKLFF
NA TRBJ1-5 NA TRBV7-8 16 TGTGCCAGCAGCTCTCAGGGACCTTATAGCAATCAGCCCCAGCATTTT CASSSQGPYSNQPQHF
NA TRBJ1-2 TRBD1 TRBV7-2 14 TGTGCCAGCAGCACCGGACAGGGAGTCTATGGCTACACCTTC CASSTGQGVYGYTF
once TRBJ2-6 NA TRBV19 17 TGTGCCAGTAGTATCGTACCCCTGCACTCTGGGGCCAACGTCCTGACTTTC CASSIVPLHSGANVLTF
NA TRBJ1-4 NA TRBV6-6 15 TGTGCCAGCAGTTACTCCCCTGGAGCTAATGAAAAACTGTTTTTT CASSYSPGANEKLFF
NA TRBJ1-2 NA TRBV5-1 15 TGCGCCAGCAGCTTGGAACAGATCCACAACTATGGCTACACCTTC CASSLEQIHNYGYTF
NA TRBJ2-1 TRBD1 TRBV5-1 19 TGCGCCAGCAGCTCTACCCGCCCCGGGACAGGGAGAGGTGGGAATGAGCAGTTCTTC CASSSTRPGTGRGGNEQFF
few TRBJ1-1 NA TRBV19 15 TGTGCCAGTACCCCGGCCTTCCCCTCGAGGACTGAAGCTTTCTTT CASTPAFPSRTEAFF
NA TRBJ2-3 NA TRBV2 14 TGTGCCAGCAGCCGGGACATCAGCACAGATACGCAGTATTTT CASSRDISTDTQYF
NA TRBJ2-4 NA TRBV19 17 TGTGCCAGTAGTCCTTTATTTCGGGGGTTCGACAAAAACATTCAGTACTTC CASSPLFRGFDKNIQYF
NA TRBJ1-5 NA TRBV29-1 13 TGCAGCGTTGTGGTGAGTAGCAATCAGCCCCAGCATTTT CSVVVSSNQPQHF
NA TRBJ2-3 NA TRBV5-1 14 TGCGCCAGCAGCTTGCTGCCCCAGGGAGATACGCAGTATTTT CASSLLPQGDTQYF
NA TRBJ2-1 TRBD2 TRBV28 15 TGTGCCAGCAGTTTAGCGGGAGGGGGTTACAATGAGCAGTTCTTC CASSLAGGGYNEQFF
once TRBJ1-2 TRBD1 TRBV6-1 14 TGTGCCAGCAGCAATTCCCAGGGGGTAGGTGGCTACACCTTC CASSNSQGVGGYTF
NA TRBJ2-3 TRBD2 TRBV29-1 14 TGCAGCGCCTCCCCGGGAGGGAACACAGATACGCAGTATTTT CSASPGGNTDTQYF